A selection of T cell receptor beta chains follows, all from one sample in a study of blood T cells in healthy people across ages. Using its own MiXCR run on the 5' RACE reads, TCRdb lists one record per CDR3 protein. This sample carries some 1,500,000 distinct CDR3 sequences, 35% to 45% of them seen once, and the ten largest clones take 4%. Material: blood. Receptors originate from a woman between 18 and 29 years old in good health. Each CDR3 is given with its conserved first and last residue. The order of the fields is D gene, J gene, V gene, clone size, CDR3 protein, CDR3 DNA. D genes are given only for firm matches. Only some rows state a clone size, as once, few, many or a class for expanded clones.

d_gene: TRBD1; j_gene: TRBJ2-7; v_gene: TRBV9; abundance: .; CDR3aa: CASSVDDMGTDTYEQYF; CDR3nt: TGTGCCAGCAGCGTAGATGATATGGGGACAGATACCTACGAGCAGTACTTC
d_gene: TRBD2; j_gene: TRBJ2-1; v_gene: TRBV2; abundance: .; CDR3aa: CAGSQLGLAGGYEQFF; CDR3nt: TGTGCCGGCAGCCAACTGGGACTAGCGGGGGGTTATGAGCAGTTCTTC
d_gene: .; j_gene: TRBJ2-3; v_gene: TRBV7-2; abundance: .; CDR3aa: CASSNPGTCTDTQYF; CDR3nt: TGTGCCAGCAGCAACCCCGGGACTTGCACAGATACGCAGTATTTT
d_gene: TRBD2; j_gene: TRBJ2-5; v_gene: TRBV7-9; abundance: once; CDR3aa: CASSFKPGLADNEQYF; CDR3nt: TGTGCCAGCAGCTTTAAGCCGGGTCTAGCGGACAATGAGCAGTACTTC
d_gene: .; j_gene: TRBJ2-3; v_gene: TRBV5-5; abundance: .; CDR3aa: CASSFIPFGTDTQYF; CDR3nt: TGTGCCAGCAGCTTTATACCTTTCGGCACAGATACGCAGTATTTT
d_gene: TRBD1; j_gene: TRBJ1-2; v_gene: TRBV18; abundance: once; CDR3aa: CASSPGQEPNYGYTF; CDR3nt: TGTGCCAGCTCACCCGGACAGGAGCCTAACTATGGCTACACCTTC
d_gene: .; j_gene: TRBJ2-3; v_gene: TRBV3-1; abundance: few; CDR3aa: CASSQGRGRLDTQYF; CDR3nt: TGTGCCAGCAGCCAAGGGCGGGGACGCTTGGATACGCAGTATTTT
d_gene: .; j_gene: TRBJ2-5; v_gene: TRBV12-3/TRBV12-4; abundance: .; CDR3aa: CASREADYNEQYF; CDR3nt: TGTGCCAGCAGGGAGGCCGACTACAATGAGCAGTACTTC
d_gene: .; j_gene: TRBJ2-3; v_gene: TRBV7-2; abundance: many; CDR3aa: CASSLIRTDTQYF; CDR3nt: TGTGCCAGCAGCTTAATAAGGACAGATACGCAGTATTTT
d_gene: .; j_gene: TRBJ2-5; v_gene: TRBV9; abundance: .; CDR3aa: CASSVRGWNQETQYF; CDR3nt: TGTGCCAGCAGCGTCCGAGGGTGGAACCAAGAGACCCAGTACTTC
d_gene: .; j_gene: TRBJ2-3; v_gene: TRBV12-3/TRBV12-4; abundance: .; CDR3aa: CASSLGGVYEDTQYF; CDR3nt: TGTGCCAGCAGTTTAGGTGGGGTCTATGAAGATACGCAGTATTTT
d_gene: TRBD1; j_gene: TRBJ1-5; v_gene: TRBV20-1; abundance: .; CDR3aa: CSAGTGERGQPQHF; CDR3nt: TGCAGTGCTGGGACAGGGGAAAGGGGTCAGCCCCAGCATTTT
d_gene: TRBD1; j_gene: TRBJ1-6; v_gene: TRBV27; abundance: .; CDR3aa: CASSYQGGYSPLHF; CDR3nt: TGTGCCAGCAGTTATCAGGGGGGGTATTCACCCCTCCACTTT
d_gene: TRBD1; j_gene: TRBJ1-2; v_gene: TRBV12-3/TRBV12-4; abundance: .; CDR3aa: CASSIGTGPYGYTF; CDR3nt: TGTGCCAGCAGTATTGGGACAGGGCCCTATGGCTACACCTTC
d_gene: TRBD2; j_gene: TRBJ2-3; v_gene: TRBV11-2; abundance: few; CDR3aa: CASSFPLGLTSGGEADTQYF; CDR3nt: TGTGCCAGCAGCTTTCCCCTAGGGCTTACTAGCGGGGGGGAAGCAGATACGCAGTATTTT
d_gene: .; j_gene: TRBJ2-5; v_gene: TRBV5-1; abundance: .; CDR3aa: CASSFNANQETQYF; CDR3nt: TGCGCCAGCAGCTTTAATGCCAATCAAGAGACCCAGTACTTC
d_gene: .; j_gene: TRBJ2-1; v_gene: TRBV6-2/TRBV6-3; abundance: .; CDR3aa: CASSYSMRGRAGNEQFF; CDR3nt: TGTGCCAGCAGTTACTCGATGAGGGGGAGGGCCGGCAATGAGCAGTTCTTC
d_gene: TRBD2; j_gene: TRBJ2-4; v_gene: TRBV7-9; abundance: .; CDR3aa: CASSPVERGGKNIQYF; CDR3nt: TGTGCCAGCAGCCCCGTGGAGCGGGGGGGAAAAAACATTCAGTACTTC
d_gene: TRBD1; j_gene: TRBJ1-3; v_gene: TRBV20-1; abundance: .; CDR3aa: CSARTGGEGNTIYF; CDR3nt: TGCAGTGCTAGAACAGGGGGCGAAGGAAACACCATATATTTT
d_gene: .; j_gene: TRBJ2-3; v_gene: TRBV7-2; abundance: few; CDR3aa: CASSHGSAYTDTQYF; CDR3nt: TGTGCCAGCAGCCACGGGTCAGCGTACACAGATACGCAGTATTTT
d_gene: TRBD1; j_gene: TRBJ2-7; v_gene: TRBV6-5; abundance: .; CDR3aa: CASSSPGGRGQMYEQYF; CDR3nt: TGTGCCAGCAGTTCTCCCGGGGGCAGGGGGCAAATGTACGAGCAGTACTTC
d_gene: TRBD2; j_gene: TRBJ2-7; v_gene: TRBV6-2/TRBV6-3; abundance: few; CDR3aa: CASSSERSTSGPYEQYF; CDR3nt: TGTGCCAGCAGTTCCGAGAGGTCGACTAGCGGACCCTACGAGCAGTACTTC
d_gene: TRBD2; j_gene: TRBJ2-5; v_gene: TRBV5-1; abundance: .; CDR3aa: CASSLASGTSETQYF; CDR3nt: TGCGCCAGCAGCTTGGCCTCAGGGACTAGCGAGACCCAGTACTTC
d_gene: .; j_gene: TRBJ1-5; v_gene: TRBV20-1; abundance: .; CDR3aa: CSARDGGLRGNQPQHF; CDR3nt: TGCAGTGCTAGAGATGGGGGCTTAAGAGGCAATCAGCCCCAGCATTTT
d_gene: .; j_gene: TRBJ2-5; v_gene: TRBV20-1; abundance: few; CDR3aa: CSARKWRSGGETQYF; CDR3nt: TGCAGTGCTAGAAAGTGGAGGAGTGGGGGAGAGACCCAGTACTTC
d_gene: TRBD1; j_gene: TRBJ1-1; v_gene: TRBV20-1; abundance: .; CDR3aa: CSARVTGEAFF; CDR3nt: TGCAGTGCTAGAGTAACAGGGGAGGCTTTCTTT
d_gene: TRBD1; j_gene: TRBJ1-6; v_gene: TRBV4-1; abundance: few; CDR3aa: CASSQRDSQYNSPLHF; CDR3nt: TGCGCCAGCAGCCAACGGGACAGCCAGTATAATTCACCCCTCCACTTT
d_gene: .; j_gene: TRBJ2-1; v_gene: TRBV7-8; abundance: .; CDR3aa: CASSLVRGTWLRDEQFF; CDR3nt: TGTGCCAGCAGCTTAGTACGGGGGACCTGGCTTAGGGATGAGCAGTTCTTC
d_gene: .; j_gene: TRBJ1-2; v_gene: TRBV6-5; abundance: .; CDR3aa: CASSYGGSPNYGYTF; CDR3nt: TGTGCCAGCAGTTACGGGGGTAGCCCTAACTATGGCTACACCTTC
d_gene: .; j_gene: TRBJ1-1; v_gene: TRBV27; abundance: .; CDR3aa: CASSFPTSVSSTEAFF; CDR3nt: TGTGCCAGCAGTTTCCCGACCTCTGTGTCGAGCACTGAAGCTTTCTTT
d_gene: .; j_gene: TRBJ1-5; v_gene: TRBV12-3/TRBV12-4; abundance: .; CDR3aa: CASSTFERGPQHF; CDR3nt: TGTGCCAGCAGCACCTTTGAGAGGGGGCCCCAGCATTTT
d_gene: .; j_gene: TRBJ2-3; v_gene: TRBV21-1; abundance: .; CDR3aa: CASKDGCRTDTQYF; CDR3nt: TGTGCCAGTAAGGATGGTTGCCGCACAGATACGCAGTATTTT
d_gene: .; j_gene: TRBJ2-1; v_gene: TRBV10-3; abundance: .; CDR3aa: CAISEEAVSEQFF; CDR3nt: TGTGCCATCAGTGAGGAGGCGGTGAGTGAGCAGTTCTTC
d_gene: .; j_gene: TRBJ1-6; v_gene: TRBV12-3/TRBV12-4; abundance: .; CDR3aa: CASSSMTASNSPLHF; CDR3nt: TGTGCCAGCAGTTCTATGACAGCAAGTAATTCACCCCTCCACTTT
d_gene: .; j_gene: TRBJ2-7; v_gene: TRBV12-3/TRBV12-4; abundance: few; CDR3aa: CASSNRERSYEQYF; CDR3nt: TGTGCCAGCTCCAACAGGGAACGTTCCTACGAGCAGTACTTC
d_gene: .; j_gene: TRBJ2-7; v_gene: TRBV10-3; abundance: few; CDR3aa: CAISERADEQYF; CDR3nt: TGTGCCATCAGTGAAAGGGCTGACGAGCAGTACTTC
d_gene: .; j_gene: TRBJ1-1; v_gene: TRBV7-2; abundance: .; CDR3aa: CASSPSGYTEAFF; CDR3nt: TGTGCCAGCAGCCCATCAGGGTACACTGAAGCTTTCTTT
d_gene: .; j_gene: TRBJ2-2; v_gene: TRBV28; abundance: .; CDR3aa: CASSLLGAQNTGELFF; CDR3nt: TGTGCCAGCAGTTTATTAGGGGCCCAGAACACCGGGGAGCTGTTTTTT
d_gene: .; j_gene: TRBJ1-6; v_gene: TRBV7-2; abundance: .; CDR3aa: CASSLMSLPLHF; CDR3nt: TGTGCCAGCAGCTTAATGTCCCTGCCCCTCCACTTT
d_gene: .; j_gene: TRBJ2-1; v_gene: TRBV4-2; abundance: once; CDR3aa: CASSQDPYSGRDNEQFF; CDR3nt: TGTGCCAGCAGCCAAGATCCCTATAGCGGTCGAGACAATGAGCAGTTCTTC
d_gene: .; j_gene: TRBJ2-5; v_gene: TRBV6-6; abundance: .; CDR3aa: CASSQNRDQETQYF; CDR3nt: TGTGCCAGCAGCCAAAACAGAGACCAAGAGACCCAGTACTTC
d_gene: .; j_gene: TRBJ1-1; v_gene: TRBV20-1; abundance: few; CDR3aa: CSARSGVHTEAFF; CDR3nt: TGCAGTGCTAGATCCGGAGTTCACACTGAAGCTTTCTTT
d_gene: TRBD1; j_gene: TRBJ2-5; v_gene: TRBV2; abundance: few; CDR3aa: CASMEDRAETQYF; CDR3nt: TGTGCCAGCATGGAGGACAGGGCCGAGACCCAGTACTTC
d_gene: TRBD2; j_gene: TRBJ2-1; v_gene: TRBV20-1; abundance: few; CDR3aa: CSASIPGGGNEQFF; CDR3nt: TGCAGCGCCTCCATCCCGGGAGGGGGGAATGAGCAGTTCTTC
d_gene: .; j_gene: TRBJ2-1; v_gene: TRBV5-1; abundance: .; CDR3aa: CASRMGGENNEQFF; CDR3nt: TGCGCCAGCAGAATGGGGGGCGAAAACAATGAGCAGTTCTTC
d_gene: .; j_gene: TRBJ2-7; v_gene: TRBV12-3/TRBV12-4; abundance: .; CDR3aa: CASSLDSTLAYEQYF; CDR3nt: TGTGCCAGCAGTCTCGACTCAACTCTCGCCTACGAGCAGTACTTC
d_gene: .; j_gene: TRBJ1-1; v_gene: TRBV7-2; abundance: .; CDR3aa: CASSLDPVMNTEAFF; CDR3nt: TGTGCCAGCAGCTTAGACCCGGTAATGAACACTGAAGCTTTCTTT
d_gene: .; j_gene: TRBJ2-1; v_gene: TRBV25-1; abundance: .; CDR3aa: CTSRPDPYNEQFF; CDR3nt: TGTACCAGCCGCCCCGACCCCTACAATGAGCAGTTCTTC
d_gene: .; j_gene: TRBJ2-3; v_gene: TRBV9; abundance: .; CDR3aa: CASGVVSGTSTDTQYF; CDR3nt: TGTGCCAGCGGGGTGGTTAGCGGAACTAGCACAGATACGCAGTATTTT
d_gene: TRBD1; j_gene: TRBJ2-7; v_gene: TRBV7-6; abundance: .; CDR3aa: CASSSDRDGYEQYF; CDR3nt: TGTGCCAGCAGCTCGGACAGGGACGGCTACGAGCAGTACTTC
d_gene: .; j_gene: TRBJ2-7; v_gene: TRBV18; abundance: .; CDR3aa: CTSSPPDGTTYEQYF; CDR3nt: TGTACCAGCTCACCACCGGATGGGACCACCTACGAGCAGTACTTC
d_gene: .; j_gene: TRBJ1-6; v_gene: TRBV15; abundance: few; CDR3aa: CATSNAGADNSPLHF; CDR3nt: TGTGCCACCAGCAATGCGGGGGCCGATAATTCACCCCTCCACTTT
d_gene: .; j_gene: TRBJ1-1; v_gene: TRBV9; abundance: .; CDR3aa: CASSPGGPGPYTEAFF; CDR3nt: TGTGCCAGCAGCCCGGGGGGGCCAGGACCGTACACTGAAGCTTTCTTT
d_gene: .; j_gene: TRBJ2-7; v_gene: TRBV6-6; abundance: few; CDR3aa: CASSYDRQETYEQYF; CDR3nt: TGTGCCAGCAGTTACGATCGACAGGAAACCTACGAGCAGTACTTC
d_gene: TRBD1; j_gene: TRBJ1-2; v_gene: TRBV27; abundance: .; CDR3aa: CASSPGQGWHNYGYTF; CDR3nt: TGTGCCAGCAGTCCCGGACAGGGTTGGCACAACTATGGCTACACCTTC